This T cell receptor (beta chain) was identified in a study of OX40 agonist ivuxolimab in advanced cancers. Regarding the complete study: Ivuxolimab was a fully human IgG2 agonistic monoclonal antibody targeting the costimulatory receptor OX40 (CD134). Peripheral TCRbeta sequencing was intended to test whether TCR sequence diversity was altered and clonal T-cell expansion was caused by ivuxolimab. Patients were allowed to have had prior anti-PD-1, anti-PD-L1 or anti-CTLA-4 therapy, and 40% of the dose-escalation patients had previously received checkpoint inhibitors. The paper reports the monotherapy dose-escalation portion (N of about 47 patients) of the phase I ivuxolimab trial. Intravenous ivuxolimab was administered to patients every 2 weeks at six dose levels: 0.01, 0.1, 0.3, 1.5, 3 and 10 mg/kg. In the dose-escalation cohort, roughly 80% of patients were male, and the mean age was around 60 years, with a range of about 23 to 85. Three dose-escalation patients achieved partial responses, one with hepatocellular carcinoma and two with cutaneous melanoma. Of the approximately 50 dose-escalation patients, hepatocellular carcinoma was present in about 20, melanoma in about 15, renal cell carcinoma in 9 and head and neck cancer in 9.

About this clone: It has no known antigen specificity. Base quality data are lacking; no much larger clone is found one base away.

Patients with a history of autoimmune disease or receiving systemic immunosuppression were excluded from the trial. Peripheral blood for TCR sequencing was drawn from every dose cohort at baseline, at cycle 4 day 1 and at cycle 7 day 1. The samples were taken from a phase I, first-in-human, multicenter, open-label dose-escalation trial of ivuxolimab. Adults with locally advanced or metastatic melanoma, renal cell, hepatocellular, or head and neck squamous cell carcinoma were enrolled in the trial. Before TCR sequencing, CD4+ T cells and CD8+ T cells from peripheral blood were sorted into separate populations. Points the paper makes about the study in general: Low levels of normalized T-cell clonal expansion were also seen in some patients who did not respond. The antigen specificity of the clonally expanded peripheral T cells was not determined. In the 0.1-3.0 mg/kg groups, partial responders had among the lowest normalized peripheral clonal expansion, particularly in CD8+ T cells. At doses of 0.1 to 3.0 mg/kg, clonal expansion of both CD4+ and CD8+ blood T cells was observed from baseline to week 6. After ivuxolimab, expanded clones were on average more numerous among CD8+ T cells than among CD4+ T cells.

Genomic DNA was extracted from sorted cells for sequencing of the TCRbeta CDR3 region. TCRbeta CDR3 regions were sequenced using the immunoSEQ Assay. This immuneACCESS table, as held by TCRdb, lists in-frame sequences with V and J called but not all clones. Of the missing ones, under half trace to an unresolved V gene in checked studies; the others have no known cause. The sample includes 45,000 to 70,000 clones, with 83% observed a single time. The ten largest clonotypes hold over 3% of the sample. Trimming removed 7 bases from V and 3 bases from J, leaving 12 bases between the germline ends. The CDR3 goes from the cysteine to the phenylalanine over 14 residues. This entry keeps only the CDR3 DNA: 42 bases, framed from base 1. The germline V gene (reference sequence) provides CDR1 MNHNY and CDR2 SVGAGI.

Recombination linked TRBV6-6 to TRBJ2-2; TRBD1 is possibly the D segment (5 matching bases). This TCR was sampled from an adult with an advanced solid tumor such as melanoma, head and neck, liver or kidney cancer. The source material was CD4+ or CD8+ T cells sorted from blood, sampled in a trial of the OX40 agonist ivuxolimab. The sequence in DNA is TGTGCCAGCAAGGGGCATTTTGACACCGGGGAGCTGTTTTTT. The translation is CASKGHFDTGELFF.